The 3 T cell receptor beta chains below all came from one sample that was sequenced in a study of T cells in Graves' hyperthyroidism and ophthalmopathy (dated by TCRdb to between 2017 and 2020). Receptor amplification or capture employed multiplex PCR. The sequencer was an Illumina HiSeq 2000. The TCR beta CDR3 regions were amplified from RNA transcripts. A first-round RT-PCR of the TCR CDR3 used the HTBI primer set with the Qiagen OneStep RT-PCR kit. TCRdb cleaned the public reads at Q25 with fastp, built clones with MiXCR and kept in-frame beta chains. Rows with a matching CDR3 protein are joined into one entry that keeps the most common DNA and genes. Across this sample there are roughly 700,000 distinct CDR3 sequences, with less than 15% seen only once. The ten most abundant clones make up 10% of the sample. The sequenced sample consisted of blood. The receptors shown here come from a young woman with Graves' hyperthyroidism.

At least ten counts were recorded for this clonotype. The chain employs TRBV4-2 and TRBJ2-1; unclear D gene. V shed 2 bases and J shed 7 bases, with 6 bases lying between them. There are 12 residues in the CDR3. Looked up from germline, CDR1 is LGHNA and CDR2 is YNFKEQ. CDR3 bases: TGTGCCAGCAGCCAATCCCTTAATGAGCAGTTCTTC. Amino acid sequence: CASSQSLNEQFF.

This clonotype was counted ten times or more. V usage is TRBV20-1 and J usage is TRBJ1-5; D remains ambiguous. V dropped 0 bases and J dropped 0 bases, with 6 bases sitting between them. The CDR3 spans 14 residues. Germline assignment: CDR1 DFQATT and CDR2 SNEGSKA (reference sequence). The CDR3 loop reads CSARDGSSNQPQHF. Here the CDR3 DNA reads TGCAGTGCTAGAGATGGGAGTAGCAATCAGCCCCAGCATTTT.

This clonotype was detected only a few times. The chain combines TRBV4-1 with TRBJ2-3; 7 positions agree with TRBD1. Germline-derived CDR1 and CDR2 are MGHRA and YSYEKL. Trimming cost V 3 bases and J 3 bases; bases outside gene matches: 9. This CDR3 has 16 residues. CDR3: CASSQYDRVKTDTQYF. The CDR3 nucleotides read TGCGCCAGCAGCCAGTACGACAGGGTTAAGACAGATACGCAGTATTTT.